The 19 T cell receptor beta chains below were found in one sample sequenced in a study of blood T cells in healthy people across ages (dated by TCRdb to about 2015). Library method: 5' RACE. A second about 6 to 11 cycle PCR used a sample-barcoded 5' primer and a J-beta primer mix. TCRdb ran its own pipeline on the public reads, namely fastp trimming at Q25 and MiXCR clone calling, and kept in-frame beta chains. Each CDR3 protein appears once, grouped with its most common genes and DNA. The sample yields fewer than 2 million distinct CDR3 sequences; around 40% were counted once. The ten largest clones represent roughly 24% of the sample. Sequenced input: blood. The receptors derive from a human donor in good health.

This clonotype showed up many times. The gene calls are TRBV11-2 and TRBJ2-1; D not resolved. From germline, CDR1 is SGHAT and CDR2 FQNNGV. V lost 3 bases and J 4 bases, leaving 13 bases between the germline ends. There are 15 residues in the CDR3. CDR3 loop: CASSFKDSPYNEQFF. Written as DNA, the CDR3 is TGTGCCAGCAGCTTTAAGGATTCCCCTTACAATGAGCAGTTCTTC.

The chain has TRBV6-5 and TRBJ2-1; D might be TRBD1 (5 bases). Germline lookup yields CDR1 MNHEY and CDR2 SVGAGI. Trimming shortened V by 5 bases and J by 5 bases, and 7 bases separated the two germline ends. The CDR3 loop spans 12 amino acids. CDR3 DNA: TGTGCCAGCAGTATCAGGGACAATGAGCAGTTCTTC. It yields the protein CASSIRDNEQFF.

This clonotype came up a few times. V is TRBV7-9 and J is TRBJ2-3; D is uncertain. V lost 2 bases, J lost 0 bases, and 6 bases lay in between. CDR3 size: 14 residues. CDR1 and CDR2 (germline): SEHNR, FQNEAQ (reference sequence). The CDR3 DNA follows: TGTGCCAGCAGCTTACCGGTTAGCACAGATACGCAGTATTTT. Encoded protein: CASSLPVSTDTQYF.

This clonotype has only a few counts. The chain carries TRBV11-2 and TRBJ2-1; 8 bases agree with TRBD1. V gave up 6 bases and J gave up 4 bases; unmatched junction bases: 11. In germline, CDR1 is SGHAT, CDR2 FQNNGV. This CDR3 has 16 amino acids. The CDR3 DNA reads TGTGCCAGCAGACGCTGGACAGGGACCTTGTACAATGAGCAGTTCTTC. This codes for CASRRWTGTLYNEQFF.

The chain employs TRBV28 and TRBJ1-1; D is ambiguous. Germline V gene sequence: CDR1 MDHEN, CDR2 SYDVKM. Deletions cut 5 bases from V and 3 bases from J, with 10 bases between. CDR3 size: 13 residues. As DNA, the CDR3 is TGTGCCAGCAGTGCTGAGAGGTACACTGAAGCTTTCTTT. It yields the protein CASSAERYTEAFF.

This clonotype has only a few counts. The chain combines TRBV12-3 or TRBV12-4 with TRBJ2-7; D remains ambiguous. Deletions cut 3 bases from V and 2 bases from J, with 11 bases between. The CDR3 covers 14 residues. CDR3 residues: CASSFDNAPYEQYF. CDR3 sequence (DNA): TGTGCCAGCAGTTTTGACAACGCCCCCTACGAGCAGTACTTC.

The chain combines TRBV7-8 with TRBJ2-1; 13 bases align to TRBD2. The trim removed 5 bases at V and 0 bases at J, leaving 13 bases unmatched. The CDR3 loop spans 20 amino acids. Per the germline V gene, CDR1 is SGHVS and CDR2 is FQNEAQ. The CDR3 DNA is TGTGCCAGCAGCCATAGACTAGCGGGGGGTTATTTAAGCTCCTACAATGAGCAGTTCTTC. The encoded protein is CASSHRLAGGYLSSYNEQFF.

This sequence joins TRBV29-1 and TRBJ1-2; 12 bases are shared with TRBD1. From germline, CDR1 is SQVTM and CDR2 ANQGSEA. The junction had 2 bases not matched to a gene; V was cut back by 6 bases and J by 3 bases. This CDR3 is 13 amino acids long. The CDR3 bases are TGCAGCGTCGGGACAGGGGGCTACTATGGCTACACCTTC. It encodes CSVGTGGYYGYTF.

Only a few counts were recorded for this clonotype. The V call is TRBV4-1, the J call TRBJ2-7, with 8 positions matching TRBD1. The V gene end was trimmed by 3 bases and the J gene end by 1 base; junction bases not matched to a gene: 8. The CDR3 runs to 16 residues. Germline lookup yields CDR1 MGHRA and CDR2 YSYEKL. Written as DNA, the CDR3 is TGCGCCAGCAGCCAGTATTCCGGGACAGGTTCCTACGAGCAGTACTTC. Translated: CASSQYSGTGSYEQYF.

The CDR3 loop reads CASSFGTGVYYEQYF. In DNA, the CDR3 is TGTGCCAGCAGCTTCGGGACAGGGGTGTACTACGAGCAGTACTTC. The rearrangement joins TRBV7-2 to TRBJ2-7; 10 bases line up with TRBD1. CDR3 length: 15 residues. The J segment lost 3 bases and the V segment lost 3 bases, leaving 5 bases of the junction unmatched. CDR1 SGHTA and CDR2 FQGNSA come from the germline V gene.

This chain connects TRBV19 to TRBJ2-1, with D tentatively TRBD1 or TRBD2 (5 bases each). In germline, CDR1 is LNHDA, CDR2 SQIVND (reference sequence). V gave up 5 bases and J gave up 8 bases, with 28 bases separating them. This CDR3 is built from 18 residues. The CDR3 loop is CASSGSGHRSDSGYEQFF. As DNA, the CDR3 is TGTGCCAGTAGTGGGTCGGGGCATCGTAGCGATTCGGGCTATGAGCAGTTCTTC.

CDR3 nucleotides: TGTGCCAGCAGCTTGGGGGCGGGGTTCTATAATTCACCCCTCCACTTT. Amino acid sequence: CASSLGAGFYNSPLHF. The chain combines TRBV5-5 with TRBJ1-6; D unclear. The CDR3 contains 16 residues. The germline CDR1 and CDR2 sequences are SGHKS and YYEKEE (reference sequence). The ends were cut back, 0 bases at V and 3 bases at J, with 10 bases in the middle. The full variable domain, rest sourced from reference TRBV5-5 and TRBJ1-6, is DAGVTQSPTHLIKTRGQQVTLRCSPISGHKSVSWYQQVLGQGPQFIFQYYEKEERGRGNFPDRFSARQFPNYSSELNVNALLLGDSALYLCASSLGAGFYNSPLHFGNGTRLTVT.

The genes are TRBV6-5 and TRBJ2-3; no clear D gene. In germline, CDR1 is MNHEY, CDR2 SVGAGI. The CDR3 totals 18 residues. The germline V and J ends were trimmed by 0 bases and 2 bases, with 18 bases remaining between them. The DNA for the CDR3 is TGTGCCAGCAGTTACTCGGCTCCATCAAAGGAATTCACAGATACGCAGTATTTT. Protein: CASSYSAPSKEFTDTQYF.

This rearrangement joins TRBV7-2 to TRBJ2-7; no firm D call. V dropped 5 bases and J dropped 1 base, with 12 bases sitting between them. CDR1 SGHTA and CDR2 FQGNSA come from the germline V gene. CDR3 size: 14 residues. The CDR3 coding sequence is TGTGCCAGCAGCCCCAATAGGGCTTCCTACGAGCAGTACTTC. Its translation: CASSPNRASYEQYF.

V usage is TRBV20-1 and J usage is TRBJ1-3; the D is unclear. The ends were cut back, 0 bases at V and 5 bases at J, with 8 bases in the middle. This CDR3 has 13 amino acids. The germline V gene has CDR1 DFQATT and CDR2 SNEGSKA (reference sequence). CDR3: CSARDVGRNTIYF. CDR3 DNA: TGCAGTGCTAGAGATGTTGGGCGAAACACCATATATTTT.

In DNA form, the CDR3 reads TGCGCCAGCAGCACAACGGTCGGACTAGCGGGGGGATCCGAGCAGTACTTC. Translating it yields CASSTTVGLAGGSEQYF. This chain connects TRBV5-1 to TRBJ2-7, with 14 bases lining up with TRBD2. With 4 bases clipped from V and 6 bases from J, the junction kept 12 bases outside the gene matches. Germline V gene sequence: CDR1 SGHRS, CDR2 YFSETQ. This CDR3 spans 17 amino acids.

The chain carries TRBV29-1 and TRBJ2-3; TRBD2 is a possible D gene (5 bases). Deletions cut 3 bases from V and 1 base from J, with 8 bases between. The CDR3 has 13 amino acids. The germline gives CDR1 SQVTM, CDR2 ANQGSEA. CDR3 nucleotides: TGCAGCGTTGAGGCGGGCGGCACAGATACGCAGTATTTT. Protein product: CSVEAGGTDTQYF.

The CDR3 here is CASSQVVLTQETQYF. In DNA form, the CDR3 reads TGTGCCAGCAGCCAAGTTGTCCTGACCCAAGAGACCCAGTACTTC. The chain links TRBV3-1 to TRBJ2-5; the D is unclear. The ends were cut back, 1 base at V and 1 base at J, with 10 bases in the middle. This CDR3 comprises 15 residues. In germline, CDR1 is LGHDT, CDR2 YNNKEL (reference sequence).

On this clonotype itself: A read error is possible here, since a much larger clone lies one base away. V gene TRBV7-8 combines with J gene TRBJ2-3; the D is unclear. The length of the CDR3 is 13 residues. In germline, CDR1 is SGHVS, CDR2 FQNEAQ. Here the CDR3 reads CASSPSPQDAQYF. The CDR3 bases are TGTGCCAGCAGCCCCAGCCCACAAGATGCGCAGTATTTT. Full variable domain (missing parts from reference TRBV7-8 and TRBJ2-3): GAGVSQSPRYKVAKRGQDVALRCDPISGHVSLFWYQQALGQGPEFLTYFQNEAQLDKSGLPSDRFFAERPEGSVSTLKIQRTQQEDSAVYLCASSPSPQDAQYFGPGTRLTVL.